This paragraph reports one TCR beta chain. Per the study methods: Amplification with reference gene primers provided the estimates of nucleated cell counts. The assay was immunoSEQ multiplex PCR, and TCRdb's table has in-frame clones only and misses some. V and J calls plus clone size are reproduced from that table; the DNA served to infer D and trimming. The profile shows just under 350,000 clones, almost 90% of them singletons. This sample is part of a study of blood T cell repertoires in COVID-19. The sample comprised peripheral blood. This TCR was sampled from a woman in her seventies with COVID-19, enrolled during active disease.

In DNA form, the CDR3 reads TGTGCCTGGAGTGTATTCAGCTCCTACGAGCAGTACTTC. Amino acids: CAWSVFSSYEQYF. The J gene is TRBJ2-7, the V gene TRBV30; D is ambiguous. The CDR3 has 13 amino acids. Trimming shortened V by 0 bases and J by 0 bases, and 6 bases separated the two germline ends. From germline, CDR1 is GTSNPN and CDR2 SVGIG (reference sequence).